The 22 T cell receptor beta chains in this list originate from one sample, sequenced in a study of T cells in Graves' hyperthyroidism and ophthalmopathy. The TCR beta CDR3 regions underwent amplification using RNA transcripts as the source. The HTBI primer set was used in a first-round RT-PCR of the TCR CDR3. Using its own MiXCR run on the multiplex PCR reads, TCRdb lists one record per CDR3 protein. The sample has 300,000 to 450,000 distinct CDR3 sequences, 25% seen once; the top ten hold around 67%. Sequenced material: blood. The receptors stem from a man aged 50 to 59 with Graves' hyperthyroidism.

The chain couples TRBV27 to TRBJ1-1, with unresolved D. Germline assignment: CDR1 MNHEY and CDR2 SMNVEV (reference sequence). The CDR3 is 12 residues long. Trimming stripped 9 bases from V and 4 bases from J, with 12 bases between. The DNA for the CDR3 is TGTGCCAGTGCGACTGGGTTCACTGAAGCTTTCTTT. The encoded protein is CASATGFTEAFF.

The chain recombines TRBV6-1 with TRBJ1-5, with D tentatively TRBD1 (5 bases). The V end was cut by 4 bases, the J end by 1 base, with 14 bases between. CDR3 size: 16 residues. CDR1 MNHNS and CDR2 SASEGT come from the germline V gene. The CDR3 nucleotides are TGTGCCAGCAGTGGTTTGGCAGGGCAGAGCAATCAGCCCCAGCATTTT. Amino acid sequence: CASSGLAGQSNQPQHF.

This clonotype was found a few times. This chain joins TRBV19 and TRBJ2-5, with a possible D match to TRBD1 (5 bases). Per the germline V gene, CDR1 is LNHDA and CDR2 is SQIVND (reference sequence). Trimming cost V 2 bases and J 2 bases, with 9 bases left between them. The CDR3 spans 14 residues. CDR3 sequence: CASSISGPQETQYF. CDR3 sequence (DNA): TGTGCCAGTAGTATATCAGGGCCACAAGAGACCCAGTACTTC.

This clonotype was counted only a few times. The chain uses TRBV5-6 and TRBJ2-1, with D tentatively TRBD2 (6 bases). The CDR3 sequence is 17 residues long. Germline V gives CDR1 SGHDT, CDR2 YYEEEE. V was clipped by 4 bases and J by 5 bases, with 22 bases between them. CDR3 sequence reads: CASSARTGTGSDNEQFF. In DNA, the CDR3 is TGTGCCAGCAGCGCTCGGACCGGGACTGGGTCTGACAATGAGCAGTTCTTC.

This clonotype occurred a few times. This chain links TRBV12-5 with TRBJ2-2; no reliable D call. The CDR3 runs to 12 residues. Germline V CDR1 and CDR2: LGHNT, FRNRAP. V lost 7 bases and J 2 bases, leaving 5 bases between the germline ends. The CDR3 reads CASVGNTGELFF. CDR3 coding DNA: TGTGCTAGTGTTGGAAACACCGGGGAGCTGTTTTTT.

This clonotype has a count of ten or more. The rearrangement joins TRBV20-1 to TRBJ2-1, with unresolved D. The CDR3 is 16 amino acids. Deletions cut 6 bases from V and 3 bases from J, with 21 bases between. Germline V gives CDR1 DFQATT, CDR2 SNEGSKA (reference sequence). The CDR3 reads CSAAVRGSPYYNEQFF. Written as DNA, the CDR3 is TGCAGTGCCGCGGTTAGAGGCTCCCCTTACTACAATGAGCAGTTCTTC.

This clonotype was detected ten times or more. The rearrangement joins TRBV7-2 to TRBJ2-3, with TRBD2 identical over 10 bases. The closer fit of TRBJ2-5 to the DNA end suggests the J call may be wrong. The length of the CDR3 is 14 residues. From germline, CDR1 is SGHTA and CDR2 FQGNSA. CDR3 nucleotides: TGTGCCAGCAGCTTGGGATTAGCGGGAGGAACCCAGTACTTC. Its translation is CASSLGLAGGTQYF.

In its sample, this clonotype was seen many times. The chain recombines TRBV20-1 with TRBJ2-7; 11 bases are shared with TRBD1. V lost 6 bases to trimming and J lost 2 bases; unmatched junction nucleotides: 3. The CDR3 extends over 13 amino acids. Looked up from germline, CDR1 is DFQATT and CDR2 is SNEGSKA (reference sequence). The CDR3 DNA reads TGCAGTGCCAGGGACAGGGGGGCCTACGAGCAGTACTTC. Translated: CSARDRGAYEQYF.

This clonotype was recorded a few times. The J gene is TRBJ2-5, the V gene TRBV24-1; 13 bases align to TRBD2. Losses at the gene ends were 4 bases for V and 5 bases for J; bases not matched to a gene: 3. Germline values: CDR1 KGHDR, CDR2 SFDVKD. CDR3 size: 15 residues. The CDR3 DNA reads TGTGCCACCAGTGAAGGACTAGCGGGAGCGGAGACCCAGTACTTC. As protein: CATSEGLAGAETQYF.

The chain uses TRBV27 and TRBJ2-5; 7 positions agree with TRBD2. The CDR3 contains 15 residues. After removal of 8 bases from V and 1 base from J, the junction contained 10 bases not matched to a gene. Germline V gene sequence: CDR1 MNHEY, CDR2 SMNVEV (reference sequence). The CDR3 loop is CASGVIGGGQETQYF. For the CDR3, the DNA is TGTGCCAGCGGAGTAATAGGCGGGGGCCAAGAGACCCAGTACTTC.

The V call is TRBV5-6, the J call TRBJ2-4; D not certain. CDR1 and CDR2 from the germline V gene are SGHDT and YYEEEE. Trimming stripped 2 bases from V and 2 bases from J, with 8 bases between. The CDR3 is 14 amino acids. CDR3 residues: CASSFSSPKNIQYF. The CDR3 nucleotides read TGTGCCAGCAGCTTCTCTTCTCCCAAAAACATTCAGTACTTC.

This clonotype showed up just a few times. The chain joins TRBV5-1 to TRBJ2-4; the match to TRBD1 covers 9 bases. V shed 3 bases and J 4 bases; nucleotides not matched to a gene: 2. This CDR3 has 14 residues. CDR1 SGHRS and CDR2 YFSETQ come from the germline V gene. CDR3 sequence (DNA): TGCGCCAGCAGCTCCGACAGGGGGAAAAACATTCAGTACTTC. Its protein product is CASSSDRGKNIQYF.

This clonotype was counted a few times. This chain uses TRBV20-1 with TRBJ1-5; D not resolved. The ends were cut back, 1 base at V and 3 bases at J, with 7 bases in the middle. Germline V gene data show CDR1 as DFQATT and CDR2 as SNEGSKA (reference sequence). CDR3 length equals 13 residues. The CDR3 loop is CSARVEDNQPQHF. DNA of the CDR3: TGCAGTGCTAGAGTAGAGGACAATCAGCCCCAGCATTTT.

The DNA for the CDR3 is TGTGCCAGCAGTCCTGGACTAGCGGGAGACGGTACAGATACGCAGTATTTT. Translating gives CASSPGLAGDGTDTQYF. This rearrangement joins TRBV12-3 or TRBV12-4 to TRBJ2-3; TRBD2 aligns across 13 bases. There are 17 residues in the CDR3. Trimming removed 5 bases from V and 3 bases from J; junction bases left unmatched: 8.

This clonotype was recorded many times. This chain joins TRBV7-3 and TRBJ2-1; D might be TRBD1 or TRBD2, each matching 5 bases. The germline V gene encodes CDR1 SGHTA and CDR2 FQGTGA. The CDR3 has 13 amino acids. V shed 2 bases and J shed 8 bases, with 10 bases lying between them. CDR3 protein: CASSLVRGDEQFF. In DNA form, the CDR3 reads TGTGCCAGCAGCTTAGTGAGGGGCGATGAGCAGTTCTTC.

This clonotype was counted many times. The rearrangement links TRBV28 to TRBJ2-5, with D tentatively TRBD1 or TRBD2 (5 bases each). V lost 6 bases to trimming and J lost 5 bases, with 13 bases between them. The CDR3 spans 13 residues. Germline V CDR1 and CDR2: MDHEN, SYDVKM. The CDR3 DNA reads as TGTGCCAGCAGGTCCGGGGCCTGGGAGACCCAGTACTTC. Translating gives CASRSGAWETQYF.

This clonotype was picked up many times. The chain uses TRBV11-3 and TRBJ2-7, with D possibly TRBD1 on 5 matching bases. This CDR3 is built from 12 residues. The germline gives CDR1 SGHNT, CDR2 YENEEA. V was clipped by 6 bases and J by 5 bases, with 11 bases between them. CDR3 region: CASSSTGHEQYF. CDR3 nucleotide sequence: TGTGCCAGCAGTTCTACAGGCCACGAGCAGTACTTC.

This clonotype was found many times. This CDR3 reads CASREGGLYNEQFF. The CDR3 DNA sequence: TGTGCCAGCAGGGAGGGAGGACTATACAATGAGCAGTTCTTC. This chain connects TRBV7-2 to TRBJ2-1, with D possibly TRBD2 on 6 matching bases. The CDR3 extends over 14 amino acids. V was pared by 6 bases and J by 4 bases, with 13 bases between. Germline CDR1 SGHTA, CDR2 FQGNSA.

Many counts were recorded for this clonotype. The chain employs TRBV18 and TRBJ1-1; 7 nucleotides align to TRBD1. V trimming: 5 bases; J trimming: 0 bases; junction bases outside the gene matches: 3. This CDR3 is built from 14 residues. The germline V gene has CDR1 KGHSH and CDR2 LQKENI. CDR3 DNA sequence: TGTGCCAGCTCAAAGGACAGGTTGAACACTGAAGCTTTCTTT. Amino acids: CASSKDRLNTEAFF.

This clonotype was counted only a few times. This rearrangement joins TRBV12-3 or TRBV12-4 to TRBJ1-5; 7 nucleotides agree with TRBD1. Germline trimming cut 6 bases from V and 6 bases from J; bases unmatched to any gene: 14. This CDR3 comprises 16 residues. This CDR3 is CASSPLGQGVGQPQHF. As DNA, the CDR3 is TGTGCCAGCAGCCCCCTCGGGCAGGGGGTTGGTCAGCCCCAGCATTTT.

The chain links TRBV3-1 to TRBJ2-7; the D is unclear. V was trimmed by 5 bases and J by 3 bases, leaving 11 bases between them. CDR3 size: 13 residues. Germline assignment: CDR1 LGHDT and CDR2 YNNKEL (reference sequence). CDR3 region: CASSLMGFYEQYF. The CDR3 DNA sequence: TGTGCCAGCAGCTTGATGGGGTTCTACGAGCAGTACTTC.

Notes on this clonotype: A much larger clone differs by one base, so this may be a read error. V usage is TRBV20-1 and J usage is TRBJ2-5, with unresolved D. The CDR3 length is 13 residues. From germline, CDR1 is DFQATT and CDR2 SNEGSKA (reference sequence). V lost 2 bases to trimming and J lost 5 bases, with 12 bases between them. Here the CDR3 reads CSARKAGPETQYF. The CDR3 DNA reads as TGCAGTGCTAGAAAGGCCGGACCTGAGACCCAGTACTTC.